This record looks at one T cell receptor (beta chain) sequence and its context. Its antigen is unidentified. Germline V gives CDR1 DFQATT, CDR2 SNEGSKA (reference sequence). The CDR3 totals 13 residues. The V gene lost 2 bases and the J gene lost 4 bases, with 11 bases spanning the gap. Overnight CMV lysate stimulation of fresh PBMCs defined donor CMV status by CD4+ IFNgamma. An equimolar mix of two oligonucleotides served as the beta constant-region primer for TRBC1 and TRBC2. Four rounds of PCR amplified the ligated cDNA using nested alpha and beta constant-region primers plus SP2. TCRdb itself ran the UMI-ligation and nested PCR reads through MiXCR, one entry per CDR3 protein. The sample carries 98,000 or so distinct CDR3 sequences, around 11% recorded once. This sample was taken from a study of naive and memory T cell subsets. General study results and limits: A few larger clonotypes appeared in naive repertoires, especially CD8, possibly memory cells re-expressing CD45RA. Clonotypes here are unpaired alpha or beta chain sequences.

Sequenced material: naive CD4+ T cells from blood. This sequence was found in a human donor in good health. The chain recombines TRBV20-1 with TRBJ1-1; D remains ambiguous. The CDR3 sequence is CSARMVGITEAFF. CDR3 coding DNA: TGCAGTGCTAGAATGGTAGGGATCACTGAAGCTTTCTTT.